This T cell receptor beta chain originates from a study of blood T cells in healthy people across ages. Study-wide results and caveats: Age advanced and TCR beta diversity per million T cells fell, roughly linearly.

Many counts were recorded for this clonotype. Its antigen is not identified. Each donor had approximately 10 milliliters of peripheral blood drawn. Researchers isolated at least 7 million PBMCs per sample. The second PCR ran roughly 7 to 12 cycles with a sample-barcoded 5' primer and J-beta primers. TCRdb fed the 5' RACE reads into MiXCR, producing one record per CDR3 protein. The data show around 1,500,000 distinct CDR3 sequences, about 30% seen once. In germline, CDR1 is KGHDR, CDR2 SFDVKD. The CDR3 is 16 residues long. Trimming pared 5 bases from V and 10 bases from J, leaving 23 bases between. Sequencing was performed on blood. V usage is TRBV24-1 and J usage is TRBJ2-1, with D possibly called TRBD1 or TRBD2 (5 bases each). This clonotype was obtained from a woman in her twenties or thirties in good health. The DNA of the CDR3 is TGTGCCACCAGTGCCCCCTGGGGCGAGGGGTCAGGCGAGCAGTTCTTC. This translates into CATSAPWGEGSGEQFF.